Given below is one TCR beta chain in context. There are 14 residues in the CDR3. Germline trimming cut 6 bases from V and 7 bases from J; bases unmatched to any gene: 5. The germline V gene has CDR1 SNHLY and CDR2 FYNNEI. These data belong to a study of technical replicates of blood from several donors. Repertoires were generated with immunoSEQ multiplex PCR, while TCRdb's copy carries only in-frame clones and drops some. The sample includes tens of thousands of clones, 93% of them seen just once. Sequenced sample: T cells isolated from PBMCs. The V and J genes are TRBV2 and TRBJ2-6, with 8 nucleotides matching TRBD1. The TCR sequence derives from a human donor in good health. The CDR3, as DNA: TGTGCCAGCAGGGTAGACAGGGGAGCCAACGTCCTGACTTTC. It codes for CASRVDRGANVLTF.